This paragraph reports one T cell receptor (beta chain). This record comes from a study of blood T cell repertoires in COVID-19. As for the study in general: The samples span acute and convalescent COVID-19 from the United States, Italy and Spain. PBMCs, B-cell-depleted T cells, or T cells provided the cDNA or gDNA that made up the material.

Authors' analysis steps: Researchers report that nucleated cell counts were estimated from reference gene primer amplification. Profiling relied on immunoSEQ multiplex PCR, and the TCRdb table lists in-frame clones only, not all of them. For V, J and clone size, that table is used; D and trimming come from the DNA. There are 200,000 to 250,000 clones in the sample; approximately 91% occur only once, and around 2.8% lies in the top ten. The V end lost 2 bases, the J end lost 4 bases, and 11 bases lay between the germline ends. This CDR3 region has 15 residues. Germline CDR1 is SEHNR and CDR2 is FQNEAQ (reference sequence).

Sequencing was done on a sample of peripheral blood. V gene TRBV7-9 combines with J gene TRBJ1-4, with D possibly being TRBD1 (6 bases). This TCR was sampled from an older woman with acute or convalescent COVID-19. The DNA for the CDR3 is TGTGCCAGCAGCTTATCAGGGGCGGTTAATGAAAAACTGTTTTTT. This translates into CASSLSGAVNEKLFF. The full variable domain, completed using reference TRBV7-9 and TRBJ1-4, is DTGVSQNPRHKITKRGQNVTFRCDPISEHNRLYWYRQTLGQGPEFLTYFQNEAQLEKSRLLSDRFSAERPKGSFSTLEIQRTEQGDSAMYLCASSLSGAVNEKLFFGSGTQLSVL.